The T cell receptor beta chain described here comes from a study of cytomegalovirus exposure and HLA in healthy donors. Trimming stripped 6 bases from V and 5 bases from J, with 7 bases between. The CDR3 is made up of 12 amino acids. Germline loops: CDR1 SNHLY, CDR2 FYNNEI. The study ran its PCR with 60 Vbeta and 13 Jbeta primers. Profiling relied on immunoSEQ multiplex PCR, and the TCRdb table lists in-frame clones only, not all of them. Among about 82,000 clones, 65% to 75% were seen once, and the ten largest hold 7.5% to 9.5%. The sequence was collected from a middle-aged man in good health and CMV-seropositive. The rearrangement joins TRBV2 to TRBJ1-4; D is perhaps TRBD1 (6 bases). The specimen sequenced was PBMCs. CDR3 residues: CASRQGNEKLFF. For the CDR3, the DNA is TGTGCCAGCAGACAGGGCAATGAAAAACTGTTTTTT.